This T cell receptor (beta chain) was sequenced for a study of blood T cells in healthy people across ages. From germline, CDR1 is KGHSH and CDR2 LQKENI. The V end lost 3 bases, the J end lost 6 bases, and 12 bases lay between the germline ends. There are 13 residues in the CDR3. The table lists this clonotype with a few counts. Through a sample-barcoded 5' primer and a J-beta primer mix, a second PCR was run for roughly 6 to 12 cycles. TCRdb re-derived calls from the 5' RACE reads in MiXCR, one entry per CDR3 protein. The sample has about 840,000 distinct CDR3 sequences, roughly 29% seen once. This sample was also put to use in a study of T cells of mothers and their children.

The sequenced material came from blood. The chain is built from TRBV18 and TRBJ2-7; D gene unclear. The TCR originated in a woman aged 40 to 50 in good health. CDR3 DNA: TGTGCCAGCTCACCTGTTTCTTCATCCGAGCAGTACTTC. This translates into CASSPVSSSEQYF.